The text below deals with one T cell receptor (beta chain). The data belong to a study of T-cell reconstitution after alpha-beta-depleted transplantation in children. It was with unique molecular identifiers that the TCRbeta library was prepared. TCRdb re-analysed the PCR reads in MiXCR, keeping a single row per CDR3 protein. Here the sample spans around 370,000 distinct CDR3 sequences, approximately 10% being singletons. The CDR3 length is 17 residues. The ends were cut back, 2 bases at V and 0 bases at J, with 11 bases in the middle. Germline V gene data show CDR1 as SGHAT and CDR2 as FQNNGV. Sequenced material: PBMCs from the stem cell graft donor, taken from the stem cell graft. The V gene is TRBV11-2, the J gene TRBJ2-6; D perhaps matches TRBD1 (6 bases). This receptor was identified in a human donor who donated a stem cell graft to a child with acute lymphoblastic leukemia. The CDR3 DNA reads as TGTGCCAGCAGCTTACTTCTCAGGGGCTCTGGGGCCAACGTCCTGACTTTC. This gives the protein CASSLLLRGSGANVLTF.